This TCR beta chain was recovered during a study of cytomegalovirus exposure and HLA in healthy donors. Trimming pared 4 bases from V and 4 bases from J, leaving 17 bases between. Germline-derived CDR1 and CDR2 are SGHRS and YFSETQ. This CDR3 comprises 15 residues. The PCR ran on 60 Vbeta and 13 Jbeta primers. The protocol was immunoSEQ multiplex PCR, while the TCRdb copy is restricted to in-frame clones and leaves out a portion. This table holds 85,000 to 100,000 clones, roughly 80% found once. This TCR was recovered from a middle-aged man in good health and CMV-seronegative. This chain joins TRBV5-1 and TRBJ1-1; perhaps TRBD1 as D (5 bases). The sample comprised PBMCs. CDR3 DNA sequence: TGCGCCAGCAGCAGGGAGGCGGGCGGGGGCACTGAAGCTTTCTTT. As protein: CASSREAGGGTEAFF.